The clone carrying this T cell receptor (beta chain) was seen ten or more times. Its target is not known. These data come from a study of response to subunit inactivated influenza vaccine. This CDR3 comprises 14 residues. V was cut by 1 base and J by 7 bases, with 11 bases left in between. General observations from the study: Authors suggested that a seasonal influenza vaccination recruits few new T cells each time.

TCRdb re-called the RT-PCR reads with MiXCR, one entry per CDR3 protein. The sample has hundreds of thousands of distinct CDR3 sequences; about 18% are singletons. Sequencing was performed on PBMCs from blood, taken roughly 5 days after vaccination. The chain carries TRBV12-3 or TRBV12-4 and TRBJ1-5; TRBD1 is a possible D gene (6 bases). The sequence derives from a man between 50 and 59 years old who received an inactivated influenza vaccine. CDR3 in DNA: TGTGCCAGCAGTTTAGGCAGGGGCCGGCAGCCCCAGCATTTT. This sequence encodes CASSLGRGRQPQHF.